Sequencing of this T cell receptor (beta chain) was carried out in a study of T cell responses to AZD1222 COVID-19 vaccine. Libraries were prepared by immunoSEQ multiplex PCR; TCRdb keeps only in-frame clonotypes and omits some of them. The sample lists 150,000 to 200,000 clones; around 88% were seen once. Germline V gene lookup returns CDR1 SGHDN and CDR2 FVKESK. The CDR3 consists of 14 residues. Trimming took 4 bases from V and 2 from J; bases not matched to a gene: 4. The material sequenced was peripheral blood, taken 28 days after the second AZD1222 dose. The gene calls are TRBV14 and TRBJ2-5, with TRBD2 matching 7 bases. The clonotype originates from an adult who received the AZD1222 COVID-19 vaccine. The CDR3 nucleotides are TGTGCCAGCAGCCGCGGGGGACTTCAAGAGACCCAGTACTTC. The encoded protein is CASSRGGLQETQYF.